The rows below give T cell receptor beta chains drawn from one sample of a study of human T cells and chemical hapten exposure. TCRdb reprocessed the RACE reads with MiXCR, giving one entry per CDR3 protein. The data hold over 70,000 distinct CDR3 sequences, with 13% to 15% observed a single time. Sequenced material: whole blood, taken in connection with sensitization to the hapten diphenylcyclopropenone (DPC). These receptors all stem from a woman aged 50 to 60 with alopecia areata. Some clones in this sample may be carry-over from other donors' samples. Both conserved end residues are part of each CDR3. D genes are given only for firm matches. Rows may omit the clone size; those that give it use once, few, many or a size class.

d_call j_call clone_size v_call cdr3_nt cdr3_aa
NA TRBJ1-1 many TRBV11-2 TGTGCCAGCAGCCCCAGAGACACTGAAGCTTTCTTT CASSPRDTEAFF
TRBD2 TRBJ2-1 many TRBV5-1 TGCGCCAGCAGCTCGCGGGGTGTTAGCGGGAGATCTGAGCAGTTCTTC CASSSRGVSGRSEQFF
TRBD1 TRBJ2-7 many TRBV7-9 TGTGCCAGCAGCATCGGGACAGGGGTGACCTACGAGCAGTACTTC CASSIGTGVTYEQYF
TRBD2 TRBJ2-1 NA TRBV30 TGTGCCTTCATTCGGACTAGCGGGAACGGGCAGTTCTTC CAFIRTSGNGQFF
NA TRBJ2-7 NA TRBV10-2 TGCGCCAGCAGTGAAGCAGGGTTCAGCTACGAGCAGTACTTC CASSEAGFSYEQYF
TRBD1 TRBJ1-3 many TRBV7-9 TGTGCCAGCAGCCCTACAGGGGCTGGAAACACCATATATTTT CASSPTGAGNTIYF
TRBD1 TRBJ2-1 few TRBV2 TGTGCCAGCACACTGGGACAGTACAATGAGCAGTTCTTC CASTLGQYNEQFF
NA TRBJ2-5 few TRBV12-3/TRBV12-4 TGTGCCAGCACCCTTAGCGGTCAAGAGACCCAGTACTTC CASTLSGQETQYF
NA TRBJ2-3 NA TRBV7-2 TGTGCCAGCAGAGCACAAGCGACACTAAGCACAGATACGCAGTATTTT CASRAQATLSTDTQYF
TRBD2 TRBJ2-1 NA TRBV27 TGTGCCTGCTCGGGACTAGCGGGAGCCCGGGAGCAGTTCTTC CACSGLAGAREQFF
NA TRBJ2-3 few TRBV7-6 TGTGCCAGCAGCCTGGAGGCTCGCACAGATACGCAGTATTTT CASSLEARTDTQYF
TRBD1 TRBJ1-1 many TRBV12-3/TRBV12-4 TGTGCCAGCAGTTTCCATACAGGGGGCACTGAAGCTTTCTTT CASSFHTGGTEAFF
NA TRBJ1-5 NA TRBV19 TGTGCCAGTACCTACGTAGGGGACAATCAGCCCCAGCATTTT CASTYVGDNQPQHF
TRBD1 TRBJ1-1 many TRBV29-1 TGCAGCGCGTTAGACAGGGGACTGAACACTGAAGCTTTCTTT CSALDRGLNTEAFF
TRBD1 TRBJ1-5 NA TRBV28 TGTGCCAGCAGGAGCTCAGGGGGGAGCAATCAGCCCCAGCATTTT CASRSSGGSNQPQHF
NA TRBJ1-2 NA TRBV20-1 TGCAGTGCCGAGGCTCAGGGGCTTAATGGCTACACCTTC CSAEAQGLNGYTF
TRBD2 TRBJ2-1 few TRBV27 TGTGCCAGCAGTTCCGGGGGACTAGCGGGAGGGGAGCAGTTCTTC CASSSGGLAGGEQFF
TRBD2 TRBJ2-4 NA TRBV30 TGTGCCGGACTAGCGGGACAAGCCAAAAACATTCAGTACTTC CAGLAGQAKNIQYF
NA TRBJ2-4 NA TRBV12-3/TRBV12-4 TGTGCCAGCAACCTCGGGGGTGGGGTAGCCAAAAACATTCAGTACTTC CASNLGGGVAKNIQYF
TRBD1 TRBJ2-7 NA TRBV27 TGTGCCAGCAGTCCCCCCGACAGGGTTGAGTACTTC CASSPPDRVEYF
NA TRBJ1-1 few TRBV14 TGTGCCAGCAGCCAAGAACTGAACACTGAAGCTTTCTTT CASSQELNTEAFF
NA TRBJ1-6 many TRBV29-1 TGCAGCGTGGCCATAGACAGTAATAATTCACCCCTCCACTTT CSVAIDSNNSPLHF
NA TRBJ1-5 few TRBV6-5 TGTGCCAGTCAGGGGATGAGTAATCAGCCCCAGCATTTT CASQGMSNQPQHF
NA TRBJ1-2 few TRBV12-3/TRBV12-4 TGTGCCAGCAGTTTCGGTCAGGGGTTTGGCTACACCTTC CASSFGQGFGYTF
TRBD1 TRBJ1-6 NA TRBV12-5 TGTGCTAGTTTGGGACAGAATAATTCACCCCTCCACTTT CASLGQNNSPLHF
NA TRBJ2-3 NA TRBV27 TGTGCCAGTCATCGTCCTTCGACAGATACGCAGTATTTT CASHRPSTDTQYF
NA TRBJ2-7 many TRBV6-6 TGTGCCAGCAGTTACAGGGATTCGTACGAGCAGTACTTC CASSYRDSYEQYF
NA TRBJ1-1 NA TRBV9 TGTGCCAGCACCCCGGGACTCCTAATGAACACTGAAGCTTTCTTT CASTPGLLMNTEAFF
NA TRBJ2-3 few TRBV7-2 TGTGCCAGCAGCTTAGATCCGGATTTAGATACGCAGTATTTT CASSLDPDLDTQYF
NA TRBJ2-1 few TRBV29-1 TGCAGCGTTGAAGATCTGGCGGGACACTACAATGAGCAGTTCTTC CSVEDLAGHYNEQFF
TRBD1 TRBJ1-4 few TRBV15 TGTGCCACCACCGGTGGGACAGGGAGTTTTGAAAAACTGTTTTTT CATTGGTGSFEKLFF
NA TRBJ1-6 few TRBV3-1 TGTGCCAGCAGCCAAGCTTCGGGACTGGGGAATTCACCCCTCCACTTT CASSQASGLGNSPLHF
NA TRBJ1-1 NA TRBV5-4 TGTGCCAGCAGCTTGGGACAGAATGAAGCTTTCTTT CASSLGQNEAFF
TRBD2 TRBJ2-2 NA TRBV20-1 TGCAGTGCCTCTATAGCGGGAGGGAGGACCGGGGAGCTGTTTTTT CSASIAGGRTGELFF
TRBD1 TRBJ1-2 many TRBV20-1 TGCAGTGCTAGGAACAACCGGGACAGGGACTATGGCTACACCTTC CSARNNRDRDYGYTF
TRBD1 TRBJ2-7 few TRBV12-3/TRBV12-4 TGTGCCAGCAGTTTGGACAGGGGTGGCGAGCAGTACTTC CASSLDRGGEQYF
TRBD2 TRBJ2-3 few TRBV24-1 TGTGCCACCAGTGATTTGGCGCTAGCGGGAAAGACAGATACGCAGTATTTT CATSDLALAGKTDTQYF
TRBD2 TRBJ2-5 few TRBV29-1 TGCAGCGCTCAGACTAGCGTGGAGACCCAGTACTTC CSAQTSVETQYF
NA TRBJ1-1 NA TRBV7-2 TGTGCCAGCAGCTTATTTCCAGGGGAGAACACTGAAGCTTTCTTT CASSLFPGENTEAFF
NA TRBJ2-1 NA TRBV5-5 TGTGCCAGCAGCTTGGGGGCGGAGTCGTACAATGAGCAGTTCTTC CASSLGAESYNEQFF
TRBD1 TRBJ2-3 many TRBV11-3 TGTGCCAGCAGCTTCACAGGGGGCACAGATACGCAGTATTTT CASSFTGGTDTQYF
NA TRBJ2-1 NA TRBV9 TGTGCCAGCAGCGGGGAAGGGGGAGTCTATGAGCAGTTCTTC CASSGEGGVYEQFF
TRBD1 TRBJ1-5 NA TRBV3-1 TGTGCCAGCAGCCAAGACGGGAGGACAGGGAGAAATCAGCCCCAGCATTTT CASSQDGRTGRNQPQHF
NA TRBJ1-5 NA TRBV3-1 TGTGCCAGCAGCCAAGCGGTTATGCAGCCCCAGCATTTT CASSQAVMQPQHF